These 20 T cell receptor beta chains were sequenced from one sample in a study of T cell responses to AZD1222 COVID-19 vaccine. The assay was immunoSEQ multiplex PCR, and TCRdb's table has in-frame clones only and misses some. The sample has approximately 64,000 clones, over 80% seen once; the top ten hold roughly 6.7%. The material was peripheral blood, obtained 28 days after the second dose of the MenACWY control vaccine. The receptors were sampled from an adult who received the MenACWY meningococcal vaccine as a control.

V gene TRBV10-3 combines with J gene TRBJ1-5; the D gene is possibly TRBD1 (6 bases). The CDR3 is 17 residues long. V was pared by 3 bases and J by 2 bases, with 17 bases between. In germline, CDR1 is ENHRY, CDR2 SYGVKD. In nucleotides, the CDR3 is TGTGCCATCAGTGATGGCCGGACAGCCAATGGCAATCAGCCCCAGCATTTT. Translating gives CAISDGRTANGNQPQHF.

The gene calls are TRBV10-3 and TRBJ2-3; D is uncertain. Germline V gene sequence: CDR1 ENHRY, CDR2 SYGVKD. The CDR3 is 14 residues long. The germline V and J ends were trimmed by 4 bases and 2 bases, with 10 bases remaining between them. The CDR3 here is CAISVVSSTDTQYF. As DNA, the CDR3 is TGTGCCATCAGTGTGGTCAGCTCCACAGATACGCAGTATTTT.

The rearrangement joins TRBV28 to TRBJ1-6, with a weak D call TRBD1 (5 bases). Trimming pared 10 bases from V and 10 bases from J, leaving 20 bases between. The CDR3 runs to 14 residues. CDR1 and CDR2 (germline): MDHEN, SYDVKM. CDR3 in amino acids: CATLPYPPGSPLHF. The CDR3 nucleotides are TGTGCCACCCTCCCCTATCCCCCAGGGTCACCCCTCCACTTT.

This chain uses TRBV6-5 with TRBJ2-4; 10 bases match TRBD1. Trimming at V came to 6 bases and at J to 6 bases, leaving 8 bases not matched to a gene. This CDR3 has 15 residues. Germline V gene lookup returns CDR1 MNHEY and CDR2 SVGAGI. The CDR3 here is CASRGTDRGLNIQYF. The CDR3 DNA reads as TGTGCCAGCAGGGGGACGGACAGGGGGTTAAACATTCAGTACTTC.

The rearrangement joins TRBV7-9 to TRBJ2-1; 8 positions agree with TRBD2. Trimming at V came to 2 bases and at J to 7 bases, leaving 10 bases not matched to a gene. Per germline, CDR1 SEHNR and CDR2 FQNEAQ (reference sequence). The CDR3 spans 16 residues. The CDR3 region has the DNA TGTGCCAGCAGCTTAATTTCGGGAGGGCCGGGGAATGAGCAGTTCTTC. The encoded protein is CASSLISGGPGNEQFF.

This chain connects TRBV5-1 to TRBJ2-3; TRBD1 aligns across 8 bases. CDR3 length: 15 residues. The junction had 5 bases not matched to a gene; V was cut back by 3 bases and J by 2 bases. CDR1 and CDR2 (germline): SGHRS, YFSETQ. CDR3 DNA: TGCGCCAGCAGCTCGACAGGGGATTACACAGATACGCAGTATTTT. Translating gives CASSSTGDYTDTQYF. Based on the CDR3 plus reference TRBV5-1 and TRBJ2-3, the full variable domain is KAGVTQTPRYLIKTRGQQVTLSCSPISGHRSVSWYQQTPGQGLQFLFEYFSETQRNKGNFPGRFSGRQFSNSRSEMNVSTLELGDSALYLCASSSTGDYTDTQYFGPGTRLTVL.

The rearrangement joins TRBV24-1 to TRBJ2-1; TRBD2 matches 11 bases. Trimming at V came to 5 bases and at J to 6 bases, leaving 2 bases not matched to a gene. Germline V gene lookup returns CDR1 KGHDR and CDR2 SFDVKD. CDR3 length: 14 amino acids. This CDR3 reads CATSGTSGSNEQFF. CDR3 nucleotide sequence: TGTGCCACCAGTGGTACTAGCGGGAGCAATGAGCAGTTCTTC.

This chain uses TRBV28 with TRBJ2-7, with 7 bases aligning to TRBD1. Germline V gene lookup returns CDR1 MDHEN and CDR2 SYDVKM. There are 13 residues in the CDR3. V lost 8 bases, J lost 1 base, and 5 bases stayed unmatched. The CDR3 sequence is CASRRTGSYEQYF. Written as DNA, the CDR3 is TGTGCCAGCCGTCGGACAGGTTCCTACGAGCAGTACTTC. The whole variable domain, remainder taken from reference TRBV28 and TRBJ2-7, is DVKVTQSSRYLVKRTGEKVFLECVQDMDHENMFWYRQDPGLGLRLIYFSYDVKMKEKGDIPEGYSVSREKKERFSLILESASTNQTSMYLCASRRTGSYEQYFGPGTRLTVT.

The V and J genes are TRBV7-2 and TRBJ2-2; weak D call: TRBD2 (6 bases). Germline V lookup: CDR1 SGHTA, CDR2 FQGNSA. The V gene lost 8 bases and the J gene lost 0 bases, with 10 bases spanning the gap. The CDR3 extends over 14 amino acids. The CDR3 DNA reads TGTGCCAGCTTAGCGGCAACGAACACCGGGGAGCTGTTTTTT. Amino acid sequence: CASLAATNTGELFF. Combining the CDR3 with reference TRBV7-2 and TRBJ2-2 gives the whole variable domain GAGVSQSPSNKVTEKGKDVELRCDPISGHTALYWYRQSLGQGLEFLIYFQGNSAPDKSGLPSDRFSAERTGGSVSTLTIQRTQQEDSAVYLCASLAATNTGELFFGEGSRLTVL.

The chain has TRBV9 and TRBJ2-2, with D possibly matching TRBD2 (6 bases). V lost 1 base to trimming and J lost 3 bases, with 10 bases between them. CDR3 size: 15 residues. The germline gives CDR1 SGDLS, CDR2 YYNGEE. The CDR3 spells CASSVYSGDTGELFF. CDR3 DNA: TGTGCCAGCAGCGTATATAGCGGAGACACCGGGGAGCTGTTTTTT.

V and J are TRBV19 and TRBJ1-1; 8 positions match TRBD1. Germline V CDR1 and CDR2: LNHDA, SQIVND (reference sequence). The CDR3 loop spans 16 amino acids. V shed 6 bases, J shed 4 bases, and the junction held 13 bases outside the gene matches. This chain's CDR3 is CASRTPGTGRRTEAFF. In DNA form, the CDR3 reads TGTGCCAGTAGGACACCTGGGACAGGACGGCGCACTGAAGCTTTCTTT.

The chain recombines TRBV10-3 with TRBJ1-6, with D possibly matching TRBD1 (6 bases). The CDR3 has 14 residues. V was cut by 9 bases and J by 6 bases, with 15 bases left in between. CDR1 ENHRY and CDR2 SYGVKD come from the germline V gene. CDR3 nucleotides: TGTGCCATAGGGGAGGCAGGGGTTAATTCACCCCTCCACTTT. As protein: CAIGEAGVNSPLHF.

The rearrangement uses TRBV4-1 and TRBJ1-1; D call uncertain. Trimming pared 1 base from V and 4 bases from J, leaving 13 bases between. CDR1 is MGHRA, CDR2 YSYEKL, per germline. The CDR3 covers 15 residues. The DNA of the CDR3 is TGCGCCAGCAGCCAAGGAAGACTAGGTGGCACTGAAGCTTTCTTT. Translation: CASSQGRLGGTEAFF.

The chain couples TRBV3-1 (or the pseudogene TRBV3-2) to TRBJ2-1; a weak D match, TRBD2 (6 bases). Between the trimmed V and J ends, which lost 5 bases and 3 bases, there was a span of 17 bases. The CDR3 runs to 16 residues. Germline CDR1 reads LGHDT; CDR2 reads YNNKEL (reference sequence). The CDR3: CASSDRRDSIYNEQFF. For the CDR3, the DNA is TGTGCCAGCAGCGACCGCCGGGACTCCATCTACAATGAGCAGTTCTTC.

The V and J genes are TRBV5-5 and TRBJ1-6; no definite D call. The germline gives CDR1 SGHKS, CDR2 YYEKEE (reference sequence). Trimming removed 0 bases from V and 7 bases from J, with 8 bases in between. The length of the CDR3 is 14 residues. The CDR3 spells CASSLVPGNSPLHF. CDR3 DNA: TGTGCCAGCAGCTTGGTTCCGGGAAATTCACCCCTCCACTTT.

The chain is built from TRBV28 and TRBJ2-1; no reliable D call. Germline V gene lookup returns CDR1 MDHEN and CDR2 SYDVKM. V was pared by 6 bases and J by 0 bases, with 9 bases between. This CDR3 has 14 residues. The CDR3 here is CASRNGYSYNEQFF. CDR3 nucleotide sequence: TGTGCCAGCAGAAACGGGTACTCCTACAATGAGCAGTTCTTC. Using reference TRBV28 and TRBJ2-1 for the parts outside the CDR3, the full variable domain is DVKVTQSSRYLVKRTGEKVFLECVQDMDHENMFWYRQDPGLGLRLIYFSYDVKMKEKGDIPEGYSVSREKKERFSLILESASTNQTSMYLCASRNGYSYNEQFFGPGTRLTVL.

V is TRBV6-1 and J is TRBJ1-2; weak D call: TRBD1 (6 bases). Per the germline V gene, CDR1 is MNHNS and CDR2 is SASEGT. This CDR3 region has 12 residues. Trimming pared 0 bases from V and 7 bases from J, leaving 6 bases between. CDR3 nucleotide sequence: TGTGCCAGCAGTGAAGCGGGGGCTGGCTACACCTTC. Translated, it gives CASSEAGAGYTF.

J is TRBJ2-1 and V is TRBV19; D call uncertain. This CDR3 is 15 amino acids long. CDR1 and CDR2 (germline): LNHDA, SQIVND (reference sequence). Trimming pared 3 bases from V and 0 bases from J, leaving 9 bases between. The CDR3 sequence: CASSIGLSSYNEQFF. Written as DNA, the CDR3 is TGTGCCAGTAGTATTGGGTTATCCTCCTACAATGAGCAGTTCTTC.

The chain uses TRBV4-1 and TRBJ1-6, with D possibly matching TRBD1 (6 bases). The CDR3 extends over 16 amino acids. Per germline, CDR1 MGHRA and CDR2 YSYEKL. Trimming left V 0 bases short and J 5 bases short, with 11 bases between. CDR3 loop: CASSQEPGVDNSPLHF. The CDR3 DNA is TGCGCCAGCAGCCAAGAACCAGGGGTGGATAATTCACCCCTCCACTTT.

The V and J genes are TRBV29-1 and TRBJ2-5; weak D call: TRBD1 (6 bases). The CDR3 runs 13 residues. CDR1 and CDR2 (germline): SQVTM, ANQGSEA. The V end lost 2 bases, the J end lost 4 bases, and 11 bases lay between the germline ends. The CDR3 DNA reads as TGCAGCGTTGAAAAAGGGGGAATAGAGACCCAGTACTTC. Amino acid sequence: CSVEKGGIETQYF.